This T cell receptor beta chain appears in the sequencing data of a study of T cells in Graves' hyperthyroidism and ophthalmopathy. There are a few counts of this clonotype. Its antigen remains unidentified. RNA transcripts were the template for amplifying TCR beta CDR3 regions. First-round RT-PCR targeting the TCR CDR3 was performed with the HTBI primer set. A single record per CDR3 protein comes from TCRdb applying MiXCR to the multiplex PCR reads. The profile shows about 640,000 distinct CDR3 sequences, around 20% of them singletons. Ophthalmopathy patients had Clinical Activity Score at least 3, NOSPECS grade at least 4, duration under 3 months. Fresh peripheral blood, 7.5 to 10 ml of it, supplied the PBMCs. Study-level results: Ophthalmopathy onset followed model prediction by a median about 6.5 months. Most thyroid clonotypes expanded above 0.001 appeared in blood too.

V was clipped by 5 bases and J by 7 bases, with 14 bases between them. This CDR3 comprises 13 residues. Per germline, CDR1 MNHNS and CDR2 SASEGT. The TCR was taken from a man between 25 and 39 years old with Graves' ophthalmopathy. The chain uses TRBV6-1 and TRBJ2-5; D is unresolved. The sequenced sample was blood. CDR3 sequence: CASSSGPSGTQYF. DNA for the CDR3: TGTGCCAGCAGTTCCGGGCCTTCTGGGACCCAGTACTTC.